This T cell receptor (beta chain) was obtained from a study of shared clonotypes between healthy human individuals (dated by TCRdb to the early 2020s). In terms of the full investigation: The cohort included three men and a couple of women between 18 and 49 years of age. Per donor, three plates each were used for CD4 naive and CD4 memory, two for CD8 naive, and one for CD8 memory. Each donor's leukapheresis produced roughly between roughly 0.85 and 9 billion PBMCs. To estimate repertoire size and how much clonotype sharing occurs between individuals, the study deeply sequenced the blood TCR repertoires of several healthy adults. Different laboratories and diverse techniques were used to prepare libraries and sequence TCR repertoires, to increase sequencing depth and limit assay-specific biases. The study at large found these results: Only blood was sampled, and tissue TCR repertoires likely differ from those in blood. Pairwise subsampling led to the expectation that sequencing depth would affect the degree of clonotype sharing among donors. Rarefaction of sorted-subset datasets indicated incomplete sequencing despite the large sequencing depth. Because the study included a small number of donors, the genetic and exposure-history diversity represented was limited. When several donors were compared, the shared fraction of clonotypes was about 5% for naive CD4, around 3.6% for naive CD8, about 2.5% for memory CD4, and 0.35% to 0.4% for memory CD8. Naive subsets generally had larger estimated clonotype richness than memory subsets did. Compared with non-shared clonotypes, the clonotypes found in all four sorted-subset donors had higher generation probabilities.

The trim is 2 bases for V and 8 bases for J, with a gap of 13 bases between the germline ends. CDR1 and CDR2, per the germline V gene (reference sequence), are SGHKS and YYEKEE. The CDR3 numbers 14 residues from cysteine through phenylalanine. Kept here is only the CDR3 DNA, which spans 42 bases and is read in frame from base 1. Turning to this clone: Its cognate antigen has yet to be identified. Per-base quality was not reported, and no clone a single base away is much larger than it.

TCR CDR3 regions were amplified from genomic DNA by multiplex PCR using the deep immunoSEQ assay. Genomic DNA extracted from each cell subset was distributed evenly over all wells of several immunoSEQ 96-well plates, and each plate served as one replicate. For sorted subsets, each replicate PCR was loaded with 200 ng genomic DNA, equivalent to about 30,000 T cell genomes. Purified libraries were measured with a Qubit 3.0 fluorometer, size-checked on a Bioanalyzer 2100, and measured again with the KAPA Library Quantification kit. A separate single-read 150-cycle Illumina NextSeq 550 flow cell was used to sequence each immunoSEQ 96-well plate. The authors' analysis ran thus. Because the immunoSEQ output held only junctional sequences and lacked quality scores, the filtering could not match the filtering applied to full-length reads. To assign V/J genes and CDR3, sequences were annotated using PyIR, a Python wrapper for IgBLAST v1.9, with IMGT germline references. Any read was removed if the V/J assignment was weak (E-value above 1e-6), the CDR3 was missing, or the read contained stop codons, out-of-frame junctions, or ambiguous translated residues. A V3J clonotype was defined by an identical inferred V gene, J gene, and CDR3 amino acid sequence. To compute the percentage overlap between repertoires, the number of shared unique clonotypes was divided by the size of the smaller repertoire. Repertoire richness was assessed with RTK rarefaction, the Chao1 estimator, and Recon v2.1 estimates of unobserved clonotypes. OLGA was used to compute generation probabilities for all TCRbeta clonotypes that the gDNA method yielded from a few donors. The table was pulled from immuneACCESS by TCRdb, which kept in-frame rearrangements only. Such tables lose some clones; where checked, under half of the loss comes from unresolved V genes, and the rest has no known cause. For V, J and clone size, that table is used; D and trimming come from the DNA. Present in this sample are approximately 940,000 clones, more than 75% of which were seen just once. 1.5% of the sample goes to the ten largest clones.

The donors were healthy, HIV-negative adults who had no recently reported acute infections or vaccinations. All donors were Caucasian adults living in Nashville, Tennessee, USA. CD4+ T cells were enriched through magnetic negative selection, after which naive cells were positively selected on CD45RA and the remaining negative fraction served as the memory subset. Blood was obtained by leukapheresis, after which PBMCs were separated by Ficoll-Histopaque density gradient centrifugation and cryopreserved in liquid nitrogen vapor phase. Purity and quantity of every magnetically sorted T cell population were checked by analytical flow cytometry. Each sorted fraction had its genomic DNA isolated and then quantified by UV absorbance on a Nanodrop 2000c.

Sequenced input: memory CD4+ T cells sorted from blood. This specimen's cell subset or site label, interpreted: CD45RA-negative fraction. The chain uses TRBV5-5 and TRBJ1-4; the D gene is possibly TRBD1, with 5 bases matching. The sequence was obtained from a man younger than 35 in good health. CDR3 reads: CASSFGGAEEKLFF. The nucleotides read TGTGCCAGCAGCTTTGGGGGTGCGGAGGAAAAACTGTTTTTT.